One T cell receptor beta chain is described in this entry. Trimming took 5 bases from V and 7 from J; bases not matched to a gene: 10. Germline-derived CDR1 and CDR2 are LGHDT and YNNKEL (reference sequence). This CDR3 spans 15 amino acids. Here immunoSEQ multiplex PCR was the method, and the copy in TCRdb shows in-frame clones only, minus some. The sample holds over 250,000 clones, about nine tenths seen once. Enrolled during active infection, Seattle patients were then followed longitudinally. The sample originates from a study of blood T cell repertoires in COVID-19. The chain uses TRBV3-1 (or the pseudogene TRBV3-2) and TRBJ2-7; 11 bases map to TRBD2. The receptor's source is a woman aged 45-59 years with COVID-19, enrolled during active disease. The sequencing sample was made of peripheral blood. The CDR3 DNA reads TGTGCCAGCAGCACACCGGGACTAGCGGTGGGGGAGCAGTACTTC. Its translation: CASSTPGLAVGEQYF.